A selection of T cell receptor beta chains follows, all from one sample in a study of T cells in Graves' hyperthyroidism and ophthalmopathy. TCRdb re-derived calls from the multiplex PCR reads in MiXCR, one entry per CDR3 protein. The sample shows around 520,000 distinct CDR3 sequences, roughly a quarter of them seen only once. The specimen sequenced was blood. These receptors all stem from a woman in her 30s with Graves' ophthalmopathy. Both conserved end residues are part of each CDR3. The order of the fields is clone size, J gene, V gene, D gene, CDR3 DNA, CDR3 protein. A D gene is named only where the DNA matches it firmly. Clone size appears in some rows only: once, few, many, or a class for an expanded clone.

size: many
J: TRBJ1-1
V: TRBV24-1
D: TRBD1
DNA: TGTGCCACCAGTGATCCCCAGGGGGAGGTTTGCACTGAAGCTTTCTTT
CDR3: CATSDPQGEVCTEAFF

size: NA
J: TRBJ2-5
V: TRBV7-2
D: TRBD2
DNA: TGTGCCAGCAGCTTAGCTGGACTAGCGGGAGGTTTAGAGACCCAGTACTTC
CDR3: CASSLAGLAGGLETQYF

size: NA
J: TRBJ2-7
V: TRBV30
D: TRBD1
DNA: TGTGCCTTCAGACAACCGGGACAGGGGACCTACGAGCAGTACTTC
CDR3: CAFRQPGQGTYEQYF

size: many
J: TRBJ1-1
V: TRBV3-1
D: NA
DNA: TGTGCCAGCAGCCAAAGAACAGCACTAATGAACACTGAAGCTTTCTTT
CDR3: CASSQRTALMNTEAFF

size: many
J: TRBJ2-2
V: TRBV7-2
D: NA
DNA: TGTGCCAGCAGCTTACGGGGGGCCGCCGGGGAGCTGTTTTTT
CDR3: CASSLRGAAGELFF

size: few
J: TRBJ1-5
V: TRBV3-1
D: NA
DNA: TGTGCCAGCAGCCAAGCTCGAGAGGGCAACCTGCATTTT
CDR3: CASSQAREGNLHF

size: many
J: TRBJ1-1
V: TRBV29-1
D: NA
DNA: TGCAGCGTTGAGGGATACAACACTGAAGCTTTCTTT
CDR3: CSVEGYNTEAFF

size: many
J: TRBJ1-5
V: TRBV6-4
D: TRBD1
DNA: TGTGCCAGCTCGGGGAAACCGGACAGGGGATATCGTCAGCCCCAGCATTTT
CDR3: CASSGKPDRGYRQPQHF

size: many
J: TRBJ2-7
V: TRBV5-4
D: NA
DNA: TGTGCCAGCAGCGTACCCGGACTCGGACCCTACGAGCAGTACTTC
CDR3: CASSVPGLGPYEQYF

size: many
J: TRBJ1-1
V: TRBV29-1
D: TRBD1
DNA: TGCAGCGGGACAGGGACGGGCAACACTGAAGCTTTCTTT
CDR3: CSGTGTGNTEAFF

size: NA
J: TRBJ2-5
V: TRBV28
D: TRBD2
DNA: TGTGCCAGCGGGCCTAGCGGATACCAAGAGACCCAGTACTTC
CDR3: CASGPSGYQETQYF

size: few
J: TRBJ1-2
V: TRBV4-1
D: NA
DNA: TGCGCCAGCAGCCCCCAGGGTAGCGTCTATGGCTACACCTTC
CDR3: CASSPQGSVYGYTF

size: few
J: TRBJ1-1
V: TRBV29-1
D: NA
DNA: TGCAGCGTTCTCGAACGGGGGGCTAACACTGAAGCTTTCTTT
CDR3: CSVLERGANTEAFF

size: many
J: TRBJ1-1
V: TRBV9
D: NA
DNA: TGTGCCAGCAGCGTAGGGCCTGTCAGGCTAGGAACTGAAGCTTTCTTT
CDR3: CASSVGPVRLGTEAFF

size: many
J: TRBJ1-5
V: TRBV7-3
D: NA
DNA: TGTGCCAGCAGCAGGGACAAGGATCAGCCCCAGCATTTT
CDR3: CASSRDKDQPQHF

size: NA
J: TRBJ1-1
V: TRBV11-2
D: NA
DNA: TGTGCCAGCAGCCTAGCTTTTAGACAAGAAGCTTTCTTT
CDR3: CASSLAFRQEAFF

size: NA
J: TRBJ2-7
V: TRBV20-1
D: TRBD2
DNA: TGCAGTGCCTCCCGCATTAGCGGGGGGCCCGCGGGGCAGTACTTC
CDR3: CSASRISGGPAGQYF

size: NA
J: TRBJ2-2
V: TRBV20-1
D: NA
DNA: TGCAGTGCTGCATTCGGGGGGAACACCGGGGAGCTGTTTTTT
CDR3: CSAAFGGNTGELFF

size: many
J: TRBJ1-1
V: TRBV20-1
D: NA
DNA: TGCAGTGCTAGTAAGTCGGAGGGCGACTTTGGGAACACTGAAGCTTTCTTT
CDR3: CSASKSEGDFGNTEAFF

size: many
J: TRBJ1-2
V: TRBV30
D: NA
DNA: TGTGCCTGGACCACACTAACGCAGGGCTACACCTTC
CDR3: CAWTTLTQGYTF

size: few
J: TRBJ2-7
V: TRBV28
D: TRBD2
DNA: TGTGCCAGCAGGGCTCTAGCGGGAGGGTTTACCTACGAGCAGTACTTC
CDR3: CASRALAGGFTYEQYF

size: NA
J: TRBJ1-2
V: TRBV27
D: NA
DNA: TGTGCCAGCAGTTTACTCTCGAGGGGCTATGGCTACACCTTC
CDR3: CASSLLSRGYGYTF

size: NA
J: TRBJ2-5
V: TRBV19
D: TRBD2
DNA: TGTGCCAGTAGTATAGGCCCCTGGACTAGCGGGGGGCGGCAAGAGACCCAGTACTTC
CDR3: CASSIGPWTSGGRQETQYF

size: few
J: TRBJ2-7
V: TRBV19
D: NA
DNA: TGTGCCAGTAGCACCAGGGGCCCCAAAAACGAGCAGTACTTC
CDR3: CASSTRGPKNEQYF

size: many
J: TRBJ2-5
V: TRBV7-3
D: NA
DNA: TGTGCCAGCAGCTTGGGCCAGGGGGGGGTTCAAGAGACCCAGTACTTC
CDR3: CASSLGQGGVQETQYF